This TCR beta chain is from a study of shared T cell receptors in the human thymus. V was cut by 2 bases and J by 8 bases, with 12 bases left in between. Per the germline V gene, CDR1 is GTSNPN and CDR2 is SVGIG (reference sequence). The CDR3 is 13 residues long. Generated by immunoSEQ multiplex PCR, the TCRdb table keeps only in-frame clones and is missing some. Found here are hundreds of thousands of clones, around 89% of them singletons; the top ten hold 0.01%. Another study also made use of these data, one on human thymus T cells.

The clonotype was recovered from a boy in the first two years of life with a congenital heart defect. The chain has TRBV30 and TRBJ1-4; D is unclear. Material for sequencing was thymocytes. The CDR3 is CAWSRRQGEKLFF. The CDR3 DNA reads TGTGCCTGGAGTAGGCGGCAAGGAGAAAAACTGTTTTTT.